The rows below give T cell receptor beta chains drawn from one sample of a study of Graves' ophthalmopathy and Graves' hyperthyroidism. Each CDR3 protein gets one entry after TCRdb re-called the multiplex PCR reads with MiXCR. The table includes 200,000 to 300,000 distinct CDR3 sequences, roughly 50% detected once. The sequencing sample was made of peripheral blood. Every receptor here comes from an adult man with Graves' ophthalmopathy. Each CDR3 is given with its conserved first and last residue. D genes are given only for firm matches. A clone size is listed for some rows: how often the clone was seen (once, few, many), or a class if it is expanded.

CDR3	DNA	D	size	V	J
CASTSGGPKGQPQHF	TGTGCCAGTACTTCCGGTGGGCCAAAGGGCCAGCCCCAGCATTTT	-	-	TRBV19	TRBJ1-5
CASSVGQETQYF	TGTGCCAGCAGCGTGGGACAAGAGACCCAGTACTTC	-	few	TRBV5-4	TRBJ2-5
CATSDPRREIVQKTQYF	TGTGCCACCAGTGATCCAAGGCGGGAAATCGTTCAAAAGACCCAGTACTTC	-	few	TRBV24-1	TRBJ2-5
CASSITGQGLYEQYF	TGTGCCAGTAGTATTACCGGACAGGGACTCTACGAGCAGTACTTC	TRBD1	-	TRBV19	TRBJ2-7
CASSSQGAYTGELFF	TGTGCTAGCAGTTCACAGGGGGCATACACCGGGGAGCTGTTTTTT	TRBD1	-	TRBV7-7	TRBJ2-2
CASRPRDTTYEQYF	TGTGCCAGCAGGCCCCGGGACACAACCTACGAGCAGTACTTC	-	-	TRBV12-3/TRBV12-4	TRBJ2-7
CSATRGTNEKLFF	TGCAGTGCCACGCGGGGGACTAATGAAAAACTGTTTTTT	-	few	TRBV20-1	TRBJ1-4
CASSYMDSGNTIYF	TGTGCCAGCAGCTACATGGACTCTGGAAACACCATATATTTT	-	-	TRBV4-2	TRBJ1-3
CASGKYTSRQPQHF	TGTGCTAGTGGCAAATACACCTCGCGCCAGCCTCAGCATTTT	-	-	TRBV12-5	TRBJ1-5
CSVVGTAGANVLTF	TGCAGCGTTGTCGGGACAGCTGGGGCCAACGTCCTGACTTTC	TRBD1	medium-sized	TRBV29-1	TRBJ2-6
CASSLQSGELFF	TGTGCCAGCAGTTTGCAGTCCGGGGAGCTGTTTTTT	-	once	TRBV7-3	TRBJ2-2
CASSSGGAKNTEAFF	TGTGCCAGCAGTTCAGGGGGCGCGAAAAACACTGAAGCTTTCTTT	TRBD1	-	TRBV28	TRBJ1-1
CATSSTLSGGAKAGELFF	TGTGCCACCAGCAGTACTCTGAGCGGGGGGGCCAAAGCCGGGGAGCTGTTTTTT	TRBD2	-	TRBV15	TRBJ2-2
CASTRGLSGNTIYF	TGTGCCAGCACAAGGGGACTCTCTGGAAACACCATATATTTT	-	once	TRBV7-2	TRBJ1-3
CASSLEGGAQYF	TGTGCCAGCAGCTTAGAAGGCGGGGCCCAGTACTTC	-	-	TRBV9	TRBJ2-5
CATSVAGSEQYF	TGTGCCACCAGTGTAGCGGGAAGCGAGCAGTACTTC	TRBD2	few	TRBV24-1	TRBJ2-7
CASSLLGEGGELFF	TGTGCCAGCAGCCTACTAGGGGAGGGCGGGGAGCTGTTTTTT	TRBD2	-	TRBV9	TRBJ2-2
CASSQDPRQGYTEAFF	TGTGCCAGCAGCCAAGATCCGCGACAGGGCTACACTGAAGCTTTCTTT	TRBD1	-	TRBV14	TRBJ1-1
CASSLGLAGVGELFF	TGTGCTAGCAGCCTAGGACTAGCGGGAGTTGGGGAGCTGTTTTTT	TRBD2	few	TRBV7-7	TRBJ2-2
CSVVRGPQETQYF	TGCAGCGTTGTCAGGGGCCCCCAAGAGACCCAGTACTTC	-	few	TRBV29-1	TRBJ2-5
CATSTSTPIPPQYF	TGTGCCACCAGCACCTCAACACCAATCCCTCCCCAGTACTTC	-	-	TRBV15	TRBJ2-5
CASSEFGIYGYTF	TGTGCCAGCAGTGAATTCGGGATATATGGCTACACCTTC	-	many	TRBV25-1	TRBJ1-2
CASSQAAGYYEQYF	TGTGCCAGCAGCCAAGCGGCAGGGTACTACGAGCAGTACTTC	-	-	TRBV7-7	TRBJ2-7
CSARTEEGAQETQYF	TGCAGTGCTCGTACGGAAGAAGGGGCTCAAGAGACCCAGTACTTC	-	few	TRBV20-1	TRBJ2-5
CASRPGLAYEQYF	TGTGCCAGCCGACCGGGACTAGCCTACGAGCAGTACTTC	TRBD2	-	TRBV12-3/TRBV12-4	TRBJ2-7
CASSYSGDETQYF	TGTGCCAGCAGTTACTCGGGAGACGAGACCCAGTACTTC	-	few	TRBV12-3/TRBV12-4	TRBJ2-5
CASSTYLDRTSNQPQHF	TGTGCCAGTAGTACATATTTGGACAGGACTAGCAATCAGCCCCAGCATTTT	TRBD1	few	TRBV19	TRBJ1-5
CASSFFGGESYNEQFF	TGTGCCAGCAGTTTCTTTGGAGGGGAGTCCTACAATGAGCAGTTCTTC	-	-	TRBV12-3/TRBV12-4	TRBJ2-1
CSVGHSYGYTF	TGCAGCGTAGGACATTCCTATGGCTACACCTTC	-	few	TRBV29-1	TRBJ1-2
CASSQTGSSYEQYF	TGTGCCAGCAGTCAGACCGGGTCCTCCTACGAGCAGTACTTC	-	-	TRBV7-9	TRBJ2-7
CASSQQESPLHF	TGTGCCAGCAGCCAGCAGGAATCACCCCTCCACTTT	-	few	TRBV3-1	TRBJ1-6
CASSLVMPWRHEQYF	TGTGCCAGCAGCTTAGTGATGCCGTGGAGGCACGAGCAGTACTTC	-	-	TRBV7-9	TRBJ2-7
CASSPTGHRSYEQYF	TGTGCCAGCTCACCTACGGGACATCGCTCCTACGAGCAGTACTTC	-	-	TRBV10-3	TRBJ2-7
CASSISGRSGAEAFF	TGTGCCAGTAGTATCTCGGGACGGTCCGGCGCTGAAGCTTTCTTT	-	-	TRBV19	TRBJ1-1
CASSSLSSRGSYEQYF	TGTGCCAGCAGTTCATTAAGTAGTCGGGGCTCCTACGAGCAGTACTTC	-	-	TRBV12-3/TRBV12-4	TRBJ2-7
CASSDHRQNEKLFF	TGTGCCAGCAGTGATCACCGACAGAATGAAAAACTGTTTTTT	-	few	TRBV2	TRBJ1-4
CASSLGQLGELFF	TGTGCCAGCAGCTTAGGCCAGCTTGGGGAGCTGTTTTTT	-	-	TRBV12-3/TRBV12-4	TRBJ2-2
CASSSQPQHF	TGTGCCAGCAGTTCCCAGCCCCAGCATTTT	-	once	TRBV6-2/TRBV6-3	TRBJ1-5
CASSLGGQGPYEQYF	TGCGCCAGCAGCTTGGGAGGACAGGGACCCTACGAGCAGTACTTC	TRBD1	few	TRBV5-1	TRBJ2-7
CASWASEGGGELFF	TGTGCCAGCTGGGCTAGCGAAGGAGGCGGGGAGCTGTTTTTT	-	-	TRBV6-6	TRBJ2-2
CASSLAGGTTQYF	TGCGCCAGCAGCTTGGCGGGAGGGACGACCCAGTACTTC	TRBD2	-	TRBV5-1	TRBJ2-5
CASSLLVGGEQYF	TGTGCCAGCAGCCTGCTGGTCGGGGGCGAGCAGTACTTC	-	few	TRBV7-2	TRBJ2-7
CASSLDPGELFF	TGTGCCAGCAGCTTAGATCCCGGGGAGCTGTTTTTT	-	-	TRBV7-8	TRBJ2-2